This T cell receptor (beta chain) was captured by sequencing in a study of CD8+CD57+ T cells in acquired aplastic anemia. Genomic DNA templated the TCR beta VDJ and CDR3 profiling. Using its own MiXCR run on the reads, TCRdb lists one record per CDR3 protein. The table has about 220,000 distinct CDR3 sequences, 47% seen once. A word on this clonotype: The antigen is undetermined.

Before being chosen for sequencing, patients had shown CD8+CD57+ cell expansion by flow cytometry. Patients, without exception, had severe acquired aplastic anemia. Study outcomes and limitations: Shared by patients and controls, almost 30 CD8+ CDR3s were abundant in patients.

This CDR3 contains 13 residues. Trimming shortened V by 5 bases and J by 5 bases, and 16 bases separated the two germline ends. Germline values: CDR1 DFQATT, CDR2 SNEGSKA (reference sequence). V gene TRBV20-1 combines with J gene TRBJ2-7, with a possible D match to TRBD2 (6 bases). The specimen was sorted CD4+, CD8+, or CD8+CD57+ T cells (not recorded which) from PBMCs. The receptor's source is a human donor with aplastic anemia. The CDR3 bases are TGCAGTGCTCAGGACTATTCGGTCGACGAGCAGTACTTC. Its protein product is CSAQDYSVDEQYF.